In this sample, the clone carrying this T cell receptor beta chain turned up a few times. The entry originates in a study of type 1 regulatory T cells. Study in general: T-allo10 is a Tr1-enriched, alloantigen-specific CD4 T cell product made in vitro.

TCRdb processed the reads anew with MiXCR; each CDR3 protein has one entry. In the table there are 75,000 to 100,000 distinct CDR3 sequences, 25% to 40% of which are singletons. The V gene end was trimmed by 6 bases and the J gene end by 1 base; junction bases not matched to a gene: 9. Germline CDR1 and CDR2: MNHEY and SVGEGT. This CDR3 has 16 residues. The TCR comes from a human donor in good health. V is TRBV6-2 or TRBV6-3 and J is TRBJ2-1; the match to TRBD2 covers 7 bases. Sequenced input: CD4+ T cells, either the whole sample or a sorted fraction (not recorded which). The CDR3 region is CASSYLPSGSYNEQFF. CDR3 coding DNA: TGTGCCAGCAGCTACCTACCTAGCGGTTCCTACAATGAGCAGTTCTTC.